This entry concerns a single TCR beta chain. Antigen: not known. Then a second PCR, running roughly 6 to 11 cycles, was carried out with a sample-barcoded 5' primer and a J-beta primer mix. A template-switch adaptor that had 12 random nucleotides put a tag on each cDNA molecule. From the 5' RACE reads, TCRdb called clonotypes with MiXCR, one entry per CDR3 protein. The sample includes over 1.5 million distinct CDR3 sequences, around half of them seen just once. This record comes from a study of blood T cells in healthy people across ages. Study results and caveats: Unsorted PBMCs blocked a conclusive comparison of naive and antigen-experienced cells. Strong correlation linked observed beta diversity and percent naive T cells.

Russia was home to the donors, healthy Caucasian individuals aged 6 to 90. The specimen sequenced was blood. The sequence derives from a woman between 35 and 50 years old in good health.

CDR3 in DNA: TGCGCCAGCAGCCAAGATCTTCGGACTTACAATGAGCAGTTCTTC. Its translation is CASSQDLRTYNEQFF. The V call is TRBV4-3, the J call TRBJ2-1; D is possibly TRBD2 (5 bases). V lost 0 bases, J lost 4 bases, and 10 bases lay in between. This CDR3 contains 15 residues. Germline values: CDR1 LGHNA, CDR2 YSLEER.